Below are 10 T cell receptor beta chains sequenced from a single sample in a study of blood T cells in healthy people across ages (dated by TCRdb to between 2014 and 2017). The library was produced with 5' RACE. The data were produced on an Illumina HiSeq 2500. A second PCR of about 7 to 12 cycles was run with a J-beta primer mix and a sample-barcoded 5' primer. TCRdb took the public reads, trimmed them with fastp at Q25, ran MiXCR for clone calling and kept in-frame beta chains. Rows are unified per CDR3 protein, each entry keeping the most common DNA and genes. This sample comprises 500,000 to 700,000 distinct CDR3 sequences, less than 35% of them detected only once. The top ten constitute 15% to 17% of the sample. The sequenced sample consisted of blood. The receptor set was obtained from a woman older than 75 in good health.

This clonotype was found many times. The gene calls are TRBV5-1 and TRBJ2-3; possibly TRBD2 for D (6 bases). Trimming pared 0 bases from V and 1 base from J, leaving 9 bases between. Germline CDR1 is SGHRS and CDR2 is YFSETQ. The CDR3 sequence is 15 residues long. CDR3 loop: CASSLDSGRTDTQYF. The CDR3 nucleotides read TGCGCCAGCAGCTTGGATAGCGGACGCACAGATACGCAGTATTTT.

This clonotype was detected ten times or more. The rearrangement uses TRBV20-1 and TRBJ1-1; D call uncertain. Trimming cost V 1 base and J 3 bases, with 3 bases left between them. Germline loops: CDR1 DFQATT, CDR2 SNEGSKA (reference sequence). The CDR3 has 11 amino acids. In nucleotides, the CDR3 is TGCAGTGCTAGAGCTTACACTGAAGCTTTCTTT. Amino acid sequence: CSARAYTEAFF.

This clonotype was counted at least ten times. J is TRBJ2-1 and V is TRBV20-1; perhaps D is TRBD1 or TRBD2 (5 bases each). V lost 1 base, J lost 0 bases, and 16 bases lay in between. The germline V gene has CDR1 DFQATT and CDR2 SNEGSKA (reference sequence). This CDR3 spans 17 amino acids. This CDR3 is CSARAPKRGRSYNEQFF. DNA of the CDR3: TGCAGTGCTAGAGCTCCCAAGAGGGGCCGCTCCTACAATGAGCAGTTCTTC.

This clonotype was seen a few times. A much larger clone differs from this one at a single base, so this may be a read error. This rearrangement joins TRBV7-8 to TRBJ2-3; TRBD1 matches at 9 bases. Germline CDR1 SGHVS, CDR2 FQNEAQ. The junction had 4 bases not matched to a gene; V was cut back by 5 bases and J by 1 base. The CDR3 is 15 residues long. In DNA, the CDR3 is TGTGCCAGCAGCACGGACAGGGGTGGCACAGATACGCAGTATTTT. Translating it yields CASSTDRGGTDTQYF.

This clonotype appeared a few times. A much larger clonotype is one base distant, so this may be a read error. CDR3 residues: CAAVRNGGGSYNEQFF. The DNA of the CDR3 is TGTGCCGCCGTCCGGAATGGAGGGGGGTCCTACAATGAGCAGTTCTTC. The chain carries TRBV10-3 and TRBJ2-1, with D perhaps being TRBD1 or TRBD2 (6 bases each). This CDR3 comprises 16 residues. Germline values: CDR1 ENHRY, CDR2 SYGVKD. The ends were cut back, 11 bases at V and 1 base at J, with 21 bases in the middle.

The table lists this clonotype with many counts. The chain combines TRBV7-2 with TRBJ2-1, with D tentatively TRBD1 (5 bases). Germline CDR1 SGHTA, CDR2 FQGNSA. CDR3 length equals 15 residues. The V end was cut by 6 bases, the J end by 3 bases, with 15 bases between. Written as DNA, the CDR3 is TGTGCCAGCAGTTTTTTGAGACAGAACTACAATGAGCAGTTCTTC. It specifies CASSFLRQNYNEQFF.

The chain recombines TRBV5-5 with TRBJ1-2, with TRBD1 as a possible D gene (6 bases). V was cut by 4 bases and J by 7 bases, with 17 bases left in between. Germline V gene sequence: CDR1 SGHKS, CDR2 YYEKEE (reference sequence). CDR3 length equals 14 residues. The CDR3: CASSPGGGAGGYTF. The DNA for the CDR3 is TGTGCCAGCAGCCCCGGAGGGGGGGCGGGTGGCTACACCTTC.

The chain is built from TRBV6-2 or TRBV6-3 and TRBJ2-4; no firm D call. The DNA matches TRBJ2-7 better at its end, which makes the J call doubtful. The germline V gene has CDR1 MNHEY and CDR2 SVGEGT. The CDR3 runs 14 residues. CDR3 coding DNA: TGTGCCACCAAGATCGGTACCAGTTTTTACGAGCAGTACTTC. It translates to CATKIGTSFYEQYF.

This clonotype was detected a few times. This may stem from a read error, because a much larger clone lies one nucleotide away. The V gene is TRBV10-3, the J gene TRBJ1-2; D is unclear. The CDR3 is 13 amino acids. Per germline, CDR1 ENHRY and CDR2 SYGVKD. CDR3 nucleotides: TGTACCATCAGTGCGGATGGCCTACGGGGCTACACCTTC. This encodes CTISADGLRGYTF.

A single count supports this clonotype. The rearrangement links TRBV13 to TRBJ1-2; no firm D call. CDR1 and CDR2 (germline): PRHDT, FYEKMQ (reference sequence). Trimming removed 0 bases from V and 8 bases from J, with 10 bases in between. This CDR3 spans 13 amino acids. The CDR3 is CASSLGEGSGYTF. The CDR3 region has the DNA TGTGCCAGCAGCTTAGGTGAAGGGTCCGGCTACACCTTC.